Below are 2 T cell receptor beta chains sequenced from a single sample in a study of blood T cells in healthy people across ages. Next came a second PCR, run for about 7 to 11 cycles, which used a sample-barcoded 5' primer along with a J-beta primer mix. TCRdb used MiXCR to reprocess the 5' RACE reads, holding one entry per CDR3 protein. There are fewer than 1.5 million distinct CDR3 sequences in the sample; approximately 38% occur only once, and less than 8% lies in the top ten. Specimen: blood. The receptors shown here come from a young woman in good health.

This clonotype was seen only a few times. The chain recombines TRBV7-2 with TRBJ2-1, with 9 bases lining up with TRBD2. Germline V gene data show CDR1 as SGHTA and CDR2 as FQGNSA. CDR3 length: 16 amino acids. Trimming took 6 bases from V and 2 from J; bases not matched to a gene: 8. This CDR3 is CASRGSGGPPYNEQFF. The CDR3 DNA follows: TGTGCCAGCAGGGGTAGCGGGGGACCTCCCTACAATGAGCAGTTCTTC. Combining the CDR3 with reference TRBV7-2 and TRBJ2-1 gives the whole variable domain GAGVSQSPSNKVTEKGKDVELRCDPISGHTALYWYRQSLGQGLEFLIYFQGNSAPDKSGLPSDRFSAERTGGSVSTLTIQRTQQEDSAVYLCASRGSGGPPYNEQFFGPGTRLTVL.

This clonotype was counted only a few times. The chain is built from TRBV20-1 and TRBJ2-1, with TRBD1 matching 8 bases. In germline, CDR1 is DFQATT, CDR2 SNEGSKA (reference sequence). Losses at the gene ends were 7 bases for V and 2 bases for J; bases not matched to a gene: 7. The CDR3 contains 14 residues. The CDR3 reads CSGQGAVAYNEQFF. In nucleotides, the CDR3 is TGCAGTGGGCAGGGGGCGGTGGCCTACAATGAGCAGTTCTTC.